The sequence of this T cell receptor (beta chain) was determined in a study of cytotoxic CD8 clonotypes in ibrutinib-treated CLL. Looking at the study overall: Results showed some 25 partial and 2 complete responses; following median 68 months, around 14 remained remitted, roughly 12 advanced.

The germline gives CDR1 SEHNR, CDR2 FQNEAQ (reference sequence). The junction had 1 base not matched to a gene; V was cut back by 5 bases and J by 5 bases. The length of the CDR3 is 13 residues. Sequencing was performed with immunoSEQ multiplex PCR; in TCRdb, only in-frame clones are kept and a portion is missing. This table holds some 200,000 clones, about 72% found once. Study-wide points: At baseline, clonality was higher than in age-matched healthy donors and correlated with CD8+ counts.

Points on this clone: The antigen is unknown.

The TCR originated in a human donor with chronic lymphocytic leukemia. Material: PBMCs, obtained after 24 months of ibrutinib treatment. The genes are TRBV7-9 and TRBJ1-5; 9 nucleotides match TRBD1. CDR3 nucleotide sequence: TGTGCCAGCAGCCGGGACAGGGATCAGCCCCAGCATTTT. It is translated as CASSRDRDQPQHF.